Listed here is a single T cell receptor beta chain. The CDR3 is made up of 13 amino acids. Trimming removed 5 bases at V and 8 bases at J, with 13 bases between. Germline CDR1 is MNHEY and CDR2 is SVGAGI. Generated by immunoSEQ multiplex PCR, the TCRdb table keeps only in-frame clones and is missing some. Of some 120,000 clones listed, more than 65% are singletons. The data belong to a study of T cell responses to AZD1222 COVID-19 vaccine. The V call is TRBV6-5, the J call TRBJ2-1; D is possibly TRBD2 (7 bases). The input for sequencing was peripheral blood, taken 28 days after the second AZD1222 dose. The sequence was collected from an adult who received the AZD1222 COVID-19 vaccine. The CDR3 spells CASSPLGGHEQFF. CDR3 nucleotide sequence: TGTGCCAGCAGTCCCCTCGGGGGGCATGAGCAGTTCTTC.